This section outlines one TCR beta chain sequence together with its context. Its antigen is unknown. Both 60 Vbeta primers and 13 Jbeta primers went into the PCR. The method was immunoSEQ multiplex PCR; TCRdb's version includes in-frame clones alone and lacks a portion of them. Here the sample table reports around 30,000 clones. The data originate from a study of cytomegalovirus exposure and HLA in healthy donors. The wider study: Among about 179 million T cells, an earlier analysis found around 100 million unique TCR beta sequences. General study points: The dataset shows that most TCR sequences were rare, while some public TCRs occurred in many donors.

Trimming cost V 5 bases and J 2 bases; bases outside gene matches: 0. Germline CDR1 is LNHDA and CDR2 is SQIVND (reference sequence). The CDR3 sequence is 12 residues long. The chain recombines TRBV19 with TRBJ2-7; 7 bases match TRBD1. The TCR comes from a man younger than 40 in good health and CMV-seronegative. The sequenced sample consisted of PBMCs. CDR3 in DNA: TGTGCCAGTAGTGACAGGGCCTACGAGCAGTACTTC. This gives the protein CASSDRAYEQYF.